This entry describes one TCR beta chain. This clonotype was detected ten times or more. The target of this receptor is not known. Base qualities are not provided; no much larger clone lies one nucleotide away. PBMCs were isolated by Ficoll-Paque density gradient centrifugation. This entry belongs to a study of T-cell memory formation after mild COVID-19 (dated by TCRdb to the early 2020s). Context from the whole study: TCR sequence clusters from the two donors were largely donor specific. The cohort comprised two young, previously healthy adult volunteers, one female and one male. T-cell clones expanding and contracting after mild COVID-19 in a couple of donors were tracked by longitudinal TCRalpha and TCRbeta repertoire sequencing. Overall study outcomes, separate from this receptor: Clones contracting from day 15 to 85 had balanced CD4/CD8 phenotypes, while a second wave expanding from day 15 to 37 was biased towards CD4+. Some responding clones were found in pre-infection memory, which suggests that pre-existing cross-reactive memory T cells took part in the SARS-CoV-2 response. The study included only a couple of mild cases, and larger cohorts that include severe cases with pre-infection samples were judged to be necessary. Contracting CD4+ clones were found mainly in CM and EM memory subsets, while CD8+ clones were enriched in EMRA. SARS-CoV-2 specificity was not confirmed for the second-wave clones peaking on day 37.

V is cut by 7 bases and J by 3 bases, and the space between the germline ends is 17 bases. CDR1 and CDR2 are drawn from the germline V gene: SGHRS, YFSETQ. The CDR3 sequence holds 16 residues, the cysteine and phenylalanine included. Only CDR3 DNA remains: 48 bases, in frame from the first base. Sequencing used an Illumina NovaSeq 6000. cDNA libraries for TCRalpha and TCRbeta were prepared by 5'RACE using constant-segment primers, with sample barcodes and unique molecular identifiers added. Trizol reagent was used to extract RNA from every sample. Library amplification was performed in two PCR steps, and a second sample barcode and Illumina TruSeq adapters were introduced in the second step. Sequencing of libraries was performed on an Illumina NovaSeq with 2 x 150 bp paired-end reads. On the authors' methods: The reads were demultiplexed and collapsed into UMI-guided consensus sequences using migec v1.2.7. With mixcr v2.1.11, UMI consensuses were aligned to TRA and TRB V and J templates and assembled into clonotypes. Expanded or contracted clonotypes were those called significant by both edgeR and NoisET, with noise models trained on biological replicates. edgeR calls used a false discovery rate-adjusted p below 0.01 and a log2 fold-change threshold of 1. As an exploratory analysis of dynamics, PCA with hierarchical clustering was applied to max-normalized trajectories of the 1000 most abundant clonotypes. The CD4 or CD8 phenotype of responding clones was assigned using the separately sequenced CD4+ and CD8+ repertoires. Starting from the raw public reads, TCRdb applied fastp trimming at Q25, assembled clones with MiXCR and retained in-frame beta chains. Records with the same CDR3 protein are collapsed into one entry carrying the most frequent genes and DNA. TCRdb, not the authors, supplied the V and J calls. Within this sample are 450,000 to 650,000 distinct CDR3 sequences, with about 20% of them counted one time only. Roughly an eighth of the sample rests with the top ten.

The TCR comes from an adult woman who had mild COVID-19 (a few samples of this study predate the infection). The sample titles of this study are shuffled in the database, so cell type and time point are left out; the donor was told from shared clones. This chain is built from TRBV5-1 and TRBJ2-6; the D gene assignment is ambiguous. Sequencing input: PBMCs or a T cell subset sorted from them (not recorded which). The sequenced DNA is TGCGCCAGCCGGCGAGAAAGGGTCGATGGGGCCAACGTCCTGACTTTC. Protein translation: CASRRERVDGANVLTF.